Shown below are 30 T cell receptor beta chains from a single sample sequenced in a study of cytomegalovirus exposure and HLA in healthy donors. With 60 Vbeta and 13 Jbeta primers, the PCR was carried out. Sequencing was performed with immunoSEQ multiplex PCR; in TCRdb, only in-frame clones are kept and a portion is missing. The sample lists some 130,000 clones, roughly 80% occurring once. Sequencing was done on a sample of PBMCs. The source is a man younger than 40 in good health and CMV-seronegative.

The V call is TRBV4-1, the J call TRBJ2-7, with 7 bases lining up with TRBD2. J lost 2 bases, V lost 4 bases, and 8 bases had no gene match. Germline V gene data show CDR1 as MGHRA and CDR2 as YSYEKL. The CDR3 has 15 amino acids. The CDR3 nucleotides are TGCGCCAGCAGCCGGGGAGGGCAGAGGACCTACGAGCAGTACTTC. It is translated as CASSRGGQRTYEQYF.

The CDR3 reads CASGWGGENIQYF. DNA for the CDR3: TGTGCTAGTGGTTGGGGAGGGGAAAACATTCAGTACTTC. V gene TRBV12-5 combines with J gene TRBJ2-4; 7 positions agree with TRBD2. Per the germline V gene, CDR1 is LGHNT and CDR2 is FRNRAP. The J segment lost 5 bases and the V segment lost 4 bases, leaving 2 bases of the junction unmatched. This CDR3 is built from 13 residues.

In its sample, this clone was seen a few times. The chain's CDR3 is CASSPGTSGRRQDTQYF. For the CDR3, the DNA is TGCGCCAGCAGCCCCGGGACTAGCGGGAGGCGGCAAGATACGCAGTATTTT. The chain recombines TRBV4-3 with TRBJ2-3; 15 bases align to TRBD2. The J segment lost 5 bases and the V segment lost 4 bases, leaving 7 bases of the junction unmatched. Germline V gene lookup returns CDR1 LGHNA and CDR2 YSLEER. CDR3 length: 17 residues.

The rearrangement joins TRBV18 to TRBJ2-4, with D tentatively TRBD2 (6 bases). Germline lookup yields CDR1 KGHSH and CDR2 LQKENI. Trimming removed 0 bases at V and 7 bases at J, with 13 bases between. The CDR3 loop spans 15 amino acids. Written as DNA, the CDR3 is TGTGCCAGCTCACCACCAAACGGGAGAGGGAACATTCAGTACTTC. Translation gives CASSPPNGRGNIQYF.

The chain employs TRBV5-1 and TRBJ2-2; 8 bases map to TRBD1. The CDR3 spans 15 residues. Losses at the gene ends were 4 bases for V and 1 base for J; bases not matched to a gene: 3. Germline V gives CDR1 SGHRS, CDR2 YFSETQ. DNA of the CDR3: TGCGCCAGCAGCCACGGACAGGGGAACACCGGGGAGCTGTTTTTT. This gives the protein CASSHGQGNTGELFF.

The CDR3 region has the DNA TGTGCCAGCAGTCCAACAGGGGCTTATGGCTACACCTTC. Translated, it gives CASSPTGAYGYTF. The chain joins TRBV28 to TRBJ1-2; 7 bases are a match to TRBD1. The J segment lost 5 bases and the V segment lost 5 bases, leaving 5 bases of the junction unmatched. The CDR3 totals 13 residues. The V gene's germline CDR1 is MDHEN and CDR2 SYDVKM.

The rearrangement links TRBV5-6 to TRBJ2-1, with 11 nucleotides matching TRBD1. Germline V gene data show CDR1 as SGHDT and CDR2 as YYEEEE. Losses at the gene ends were 4 bases for V and 0 bases for J; bases not matched to a gene: 9. There are 18 residues in the CDR3. This CDR3 is CASSLWGQGVSSYNEQFF. CDR3 sequence (DNA): TGTGCCAGCAGCCTCTGGGGACAGGGGGTCAGCTCCTACAATGAGCAGTTCTTC.

The V and J genes are TRBV6-5 and TRBJ1-1; 7 nucleotides line up with TRBD1. Germline V gene lookup returns CDR1 MNHEY and CDR2 SVGAGI. V shed 4 bases, J shed 4 bases, and the junction held 6 bases outside the gene matches. The CDR3 consists of 14 residues. CDR3 nucleotide sequence: TGTGCCAGCAGTTGGGGCAGGGGGTTCACTGAAGCTTTCTTT. It translates to CASSWGRGFTEAFF.

The CDR3 nucleotides read TGTGCCAGCAGCCTGCCCCTAGCGGGAGGGCTCTTGTTCTTC. Translated, it gives CASSLPLAGGLLFF. J is TRBJ2-1 and V is TRBV14; the match to TRBD2 covers 12 bases. This CDR3 spans 14 amino acids. Germline V lookup: CDR1 SGHDN, CDR2 FVKESK. V lost 4 bases and J lost 15; bases outside the gene matches: 10. The variable domain in full, with the rest retrieved from reference TRBV14 and TRBJ2-1, is EAGVTQFPSHSVIEKGQTVTLRCDPISGHDNLYWYRRVMGKEIKFLLHFVKESKQDESGMPNNRFLAERTGGTYSTLKVQPAELEDSGVYFCASSLPLAGGLLFFGPGTRLTVL.

The chain couples TRBV27 to TRBJ2-3; 7 nucleotides match TRBD2. The CDR3 length is 15 residues. Germline CDR1 is MNHEY and CDR2 is SMNVEV (reference sequence). The V and J ends lost 0 bases and 3 bases, in that order; junction bases with no gene match: 3. CDR3 residues: CASSLSLGGTDTQYF. In DNA, the CDR3 is TGTGCCAGCAGTTTATCTCTGGGGGGGACAGATACGCAGTATTTT.

The chain couples TRBV6-1 to TRBJ2-5; 7 nucleotides align to TRBD1. Germline values: CDR1 MNHNS, CDR2 SASEGT. CDR3 length: 17 residues. The trim removed 2 bases at V and 5 bases at J, leaving 14 bases unmatched. The DNA of the CDR3 is TGTGCCAGCAGTGAAATTTGGGTTAGAGGGGGCGCCGAGACCCAGTACTTC. This sequence encodes CASSEIWVRGGAETQYF.

CDR3 sequence (DNA): TGTGCCTGGGGACTAGCGGGAACGGCCGGGGAGCTGTTTTTT. This encodes CAWGLAGTAGELFF. This chain connects TRBV30 to TRBJ2-2, with 12 positions matching TRBD2. The CDR3 covers 14 residues. J gave up 6 bases and V 5 bases, and 4 bases lay outside the gene matches. CDR1 is GTSNPN and CDR2 is SVGIG in the germline V gene (reference sequence).

This chain connects TRBV5-1 to TRBJ2-7; perhaps TRBD1 as D (6 bases). The CDR3 sequence is 13 residues long. Per germline, CDR1 SGHRS and CDR2 YFSETQ. V lost 6 bases, J lost 5 bases, and 15 bases lay in between. The CDR3 DNA is TGCGCCAGCACAGCAGGGGCTGGGGACGAGCAGTACTTC. It yields the protein CASTAGAGDEQYF.

The CDR3 reads CASSHRLHRDQPQHF. In DNA form, the CDR3 reads TGTGCCAGCAGTCACCGACTTCACAGGGATCAGCCCCAGCATTTT. The J gene is TRBJ1-5, the V gene TRBV27; possible D gene TRBD1, 6 bases. Germline V lookup: CDR1 MNHEY, CDR2 SMNVEV (reference sequence). Trimming pared 5 bases from V and 5 bases from J, leaving 16 bases between. This CDR3 is 15 amino acids long.

This chain uses TRBV28 with TRBJ1-5; D not resolved. Trimming removed 3 bases from V and 3 bases from J, with 9 bases in between. The germline V gene has CDR1 MDHEN and CDR2 SYDVKM. The CDR3 is 14 residues long. The CDR3 loop is CASSFGEFNQPQHF. The CDR3 coding sequence is TGTGCCAGCAGTTTTGGAGAGTTCAATCAGCCCCAGCATTTT.

V usage is TRBV11-2 and J usage is TRBJ2-5; the D gene is possibly TRBD2 (6 bases). The CDR3 sequence is 15 residues long. The germline V gene has CDR1 SGHAT and CDR2 FQNNGV. Trimming cost V 1 base and J 5 bases, with 14 bases left between them. CDR3 sequence: CASSLGAGSGETQYF. The DNA for the CDR3 is TGTGCCAGCAGCTTAGGGGCGGGGAGTGGGGAGACCCAGTACTTC.

The J gene is TRBJ1-2, the V gene TRBV2, with D unclear. Germline V lookup: CDR1 SNHLY, CDR2 FYNNEI. Trimming took 7 bases from V and 7 from J, leaving 13 bases between them. The CDR3 covers 12 residues. The CDR3 DNA reads as TGTGCCAGCACCGGGTCCCCTGGTGGCTACACCTTC. This codes for CASTGSPGGYTF.

The chain is built from TRBV27 and TRBJ1-2; D remains unclear. V was clipped by 1 base and J by 8 bases, with 14 bases between them. The CDR3 has 14 residues. Germline V gives CDR1 MNHEY, CDR2 SMNVEV (reference sequence). CDR3: CASSLLGMGTGYTF. The CDR3 nucleotides are TGTGCCAGCAGTTTATTAGGAATGGGCACAGGCTACACCTTC.

This clone was recorded only once. J is TRBJ2-5 and V is TRBV7-9; 7 nucleotides agree with TRBD1. V trimming: 1 base; J trimming: 4 bases; junction bases outside the gene matches: 6. Germline lookup yields CDR1 SEHNR and CDR2 FQNEAQ (reference sequence). The CDR3 covers 15 residues. This chain's CDR3 is CASSLEQGKRETQYF. CDR3 sequence (DNA): TGTGCCAGCAGCTTAGAACAGGGGAAGCGAGAGACCCAGTACTTC. Complete variable domain (other parts from reference TRBV7-9 and TRBJ2-5): DTGVSQNPRHKITKRGQNVTFRCDPISEHNRLYWYRQTLGQGPEFLTYFQNEAQLEKSRLLSDRFSAERPKGSFSTLEIQRTEQGDSAMYLCASSLEQGKRETQYFGPGTRLLVL.

The sample holds one count of this clone. The V gene is TRBV28, the J gene TRBJ1-5, with D perhaps matching TRBD1 (5 bases). CDR1 is MDHEN, CDR2 SYDVKM, per germline. The CDR3 length is 15 residues. Trimming shortened V by 6 bases and J by 5 bases, and 17 bases separated the two germline ends. As DNA, the CDR3 is TGTGCCAGCAGCCCCGGGACTCTAATACATCAGCCCCAGCATTTT. The encoded protein is CASSPGTLIHQPQHF.

The rearrangement joins TRBV6-5 to TRBJ1-1; D is unclear. The V and J ends lost 4 bases and 1 base respectively, with 10 bases between them. Germline lookup yields CDR1 MNHEY and CDR2 SVGAGI. This CDR3 contains 14 residues. CDR3 sequence: CASSSPPENTEAFF. CDR3 sequence (DNA): TGTGCCAGCAGTTCCCCGCCAGAGAACACTGAAGCTTTCTTT.

On this clone itself: One junction end disagrees with the germline gene, perhaps due to a read error. This chain joins TRBV7-9 and TRBJ1-4; the match to TRBD1 covers 7 bases. CDR1 is SEHNR and CDR2 is FQNEAQ in the germline V gene (reference sequence). This CDR3 region has 13 residues. The CDR3 loop is CSSSPGQAEKLFF. CDR3 DNA: TGTTCCAGCAGCCCCGGACAGGCAGAAAAACTGTTTTTT.

A few counts support this clone. The chain recombines TRBV2 with TRBJ1-1; a weak D match, TRBD1 (6 bases). The length of the CDR3 is 13 residues. Trimming left V 7 bases short and J 4 bases short, with 13 bases between. Germline values: CDR1 SNHLY, CDR2 FYNNEI. Here the CDR3 DNA reads TGTGCCAGCAAACAGGGCCTATCCACTGAAGCTTTCTTT. This encodes CASKQGLSTEAFF.

This clone appeared a single time. The rearrangement uses TRBV28 and TRBJ2-1, with 12 positions matching TRBD2. Trimming took 6 bases from V and 4 from J; bases not matched to a gene: 4. CDR3 length: 15 residues. From germline, CDR1 is MDHEN and CDR2 SYDVKM. As DNA, the CDR3 is TGTGCCAGCAGATCGCTAGCGGGAGGGTACAATGAGCAGTTCTTC. This encodes CASRSLAGGYNEQFF.

This clone has a handful of counts. The chain employs TRBV5-1 and TRBJ1-4; 7 nucleotides agree with TRBD1. The CDR3 is 14 amino acids. CDR1 and CDR2 (germline): SGHRS, YFSETQ. The ends lost 4 bases at V and 6 bases at J; junction bases unmatched: 6. The CDR3 coding sequence is TGCGCCAGCAGCCCCGGGACAGAAGATGAAAAACTGTTTTTT. This codes for CASSPGTEDEKLFF.

The chain employs TRBV29-1 and TRBJ2-4; 9 nucleotides match TRBD1. Germline CDR1 reads SQVTM; CDR2 reads ANQGSEA. V was clipped by 4 bases and J by 0 bases; unmatched bases: 4. This CDR3 has 15 amino acids. The CDR3 coding sequence is TGCAGCGTTGCGGGACAGGGACAAGCCAAAAACATTCAGTACTTC. It specifies CSVAGQGQAKNIQYF.

A single count supports this clone. This chain connects TRBV6-6 to TRBJ1-2, with D possibly matching TRBD1 (5 bases). Germline loops: CDR1 MNHNY, CDR2 SVGAGI (reference sequence). The CDR3 spans 13 residues. V dropped 6 bases and J dropped 8 bases, with 16 bases sitting between them. DNA for the CDR3: TGTGCCAGCAGCCGATCAGGGTCTCACGGCTACACCTTC. This gives the protein CASSRSGSHGYTF.

On this clone: The junction departs from germline at one end; a sequencing error may be responsible. Other DNA sequences in this sample translate to the same CDR3. The rearrangement uses TRBV5-1 and TRBJ1-1; possible D gene TRBD1, 6 bases. This CDR3 comprises 15 residues. Germline lookup yields CDR1 SGHRS and CDR2 YFSETQ. CDR3 sequence (DNA): TGCGCCAGCAGCATTAACGGACAGAAGAACACTGAGGCTTTCTTT. As protein: CASSINGQKNTEAFF.

This clone has more than one count but fewer than ten. The chain recombines TRBV18 with TRBJ1-4; 12 bases are shared with TRBD1. The CDR3 has 14 residues. Germline V gives CDR1 KGHSH, CDR2 LQKENI. After removal of 6 bases from V and 7 bases from J, the junction contained 3 bases not matched to a gene. The CDR3 spells CASSRDRGPEKLFF. CDR3 in DNA: TGTGCCAGCTCCCGGGACAGGGGGCCTGAAAAACTGTTTTTT.

The V and J genes are TRBV19 and TRBJ2-7, with 8 positions matching TRBD2. The V gene end was trimmed by 5 bases and the J gene end by 3 bases; junction bases not matched to a gene: 9. CDR1 and CDR2 (germline): LNHDA, SQIVND (reference sequence). CDR3 length: 15 residues. The CDR3 protein is CASSSPPGGIYEQYF. In DNA, the CDR3 is TGTGCCAGTAGTTCCCCTCCGGGAGGGATCTACGAGCAGTACTTC.